A single sample gave rise to the 23 T cell receptor beta chains below, sequenced in a study of T cell repertoires in cytomegalovirus infection. TCRdb redid the calling of the reads with MiXCR, one entry per CDR3 protein. The table records roughly 250,000 distinct CDR3 sequences, 12% of them present only once. The sequenced material came from PBMCs. The receptor source for this set is a human donor in good health (CMV status not recorded). Some clones in this sample may be carry-over from other donors' samples.

This clonotype was recorded a few times. This chain links TRBV5-4 with TRBJ2-3; D is unclear. V shed 0 bases and J shed 5 bases, with 10 bases lying between them. Looked up from germline, CDR1 is SGHNT and CDR2 is YYREEE (reference sequence). The CDR3 has 14 residues. In DNA, the CDR3 is TGTGCCAGCAGCTTGGGTGGTCAGAGAGATACGCAGTATTTT. This codes for CASSLGGQRDTQYF.

The sample holds many counts of this clonotype. The gene calls are TRBV7-3 and TRBJ2-7; D call uncertain. The germline V gene encodes CDR1 SGHTA and CDR2 FQGTGA. V was shortened by 5 bases and J by 5 bases, with 10 bases between the two germline ends. This CDR3 region has 12 residues. The CDR3 DNA reads as TGTGCCAGCAGCACGCCGCCCGACGAGCAGTACTTC. Translated, it gives CASSTPPDEQYF.

This clonotype was detected many times. The chain uses TRBV12-3 or TRBV12-4 and TRBJ2-1; no reliable D call. The CDR3 sequence is 11 residues long. Trimming took 3 bases from V and 9 from J, leaving 6 bases between them. The CDR3 coding sequence is TGTGCCAGCAGTTTGAAGGCTGAGCAGTTCTTC. Translation: CASSLKAEQFF.

The CDR3 is CASVRDREYEQYF. As DNA, the CDR3 is TGTGCCAGCGTCCGGGACAGGGAGTACGAGCAGTACTTC. The V and J genes are TRBV2 and TRBJ2-7, with TRBD1 matching over 9 bases. The CDR3 is 13 residues long. Trimming took 8 bases from V and 4 from J; bases not matched to a gene: 6. In germline, CDR1 is SNHLY, CDR2 FYNNEI.

This clonotype was detected only a few times. This chain connects TRBV14 to TRBJ2-2, with D unclear. V lost 1 base and J 4 bases, leaving 10 bases between the germline ends. The germline V gene has CDR1 SGHDN and CDR2 FVKESK. The CDR3 has 15 amino acids. CDR3 sequence reads: CASSQGGQVTGELFF. CDR3 DNA: TGTGCCAGCAGCCAAGGTGGGCAGGTCACCGGGGAGCTGTTTTTT.

For this clonotype: This could be a read error, since a much larger clone is one nucleotide away. This chain uses TRBV12-3 or TRBV12-4 with TRBJ2-1, with 7 bases fitting TRBD1. The CDR3 extends over 14 amino acids. CDR3 in amino acids: CASSSIGGQNERFF. The DNA for the CDR3 is TGTGCCAGCAGTTCGATAGGGGGACAGAATGAGCGGTTCTTC.

This clonotype was counted many times. V is TRBV7-2 and J is TRBJ2-3; 7 bases align to TRBD2. The V and J ends lost 3 bases and 5 bases, in that order; junction bases with no gene match: 11. Germline CDR1 and CDR2: SGHTA and FQGNSA. The CDR3 spans 16 residues. This chain's CDR3 is CASSFSAGEGGDTQYF. For the CDR3, the DNA is TGTGCCAGCAGCTTCAGCGCGGGAGAAGGTGGAGATACGCAGTATTTT.

The table lists this clonotype with many counts. The J gene is TRBJ1-5, the V gene TRBV6-2 or TRBV6-3; D ambiguous. This CDR3 contains 16 residues. Germline-derived CDR1 and CDR2 are MNHEY and SVGEGT. Trimming removed 4 bases at V and 3 bases at J, with 16 bases between. The DNA for the CDR3 is TGTGCCAGCAGTTTGGATAGTGTCAGACTCAATCAGCCCCAGCATTTT. Amino acid sequence: CASSLDSVRLNQPQHF.

Ten or more counts support this clonotype. V gene TRBV7-2 combines with J gene TRBJ2-1, with D perhaps assigned TRBD1 or TRBD2 (7 bases each). Germline V gives CDR1 SGHTA, CDR2 FQGNSA. Trimming left V 3 bases short and J 10 bases short, with 22 bases between. This CDR3 spans 16 amino acids. The CDR3, as DNA: TGTGCCAGCAGCTTGGGGGCGGGGGCTCCAGGGGGGGAGCAGTTCTTC. Its protein product is CASSLGAGAPGGEQFF.

This clonotype occurred many times. This chain connects TRBV28 to TRBJ1-2, with D hard to call. This CDR3 comprises 13 residues. Germline lookup yields CDR1 MDHEN and CDR2 SYDVKM. The germline V and J ends were trimmed by 3 bases and 3 bases, with 8 bases remaining between them. The CDR3 DNA follows: TGTGCCAGCAGTTTCAACCTTTACTATGGCTACACCTTC. Its translation is CASSFNLYYGYTF.

CDR3 nucleotide sequence: TGTGCCAGCAGAAACGGGGGGATTTACGAGCAGTACTTC. It is translated as CASRNGGIYEQYF. This rearrangement joins TRBV6-1 to TRBJ2-7; 7 nucleotides line up with TRBD2. The CDR3 spans 13 residues. Per the germline V gene, CDR1 is MNHNS and CDR2 is SASEGT. V lost 6 bases to trimming and J lost 4 bases; unmatched junction nucleotides: 6.

This clonotype was seen only a few times. The gene calls are TRBV29-1 and TRBJ2-7; TRBD1 is a possible D gene (6 bases). V was shortened by 7 bases and J by 5 bases, with 21 bases between the two germline ends. The CDR3 runs 14 residues. The germline V gene has CDR1 SQVTM and CDR2 ANQGSEA. In DNA form, the CDR3 reads TGCAGCGGGGTGTGGGGGCCCCTCGGCGACGAGCAGTACTTC. Amino acid sequence: CSGVWGPLGDEQYF.

The chain uses TRBV25-1 and TRBJ2-1, with 14 bases fitting TRBD2. The CDR3 sequence is 17 residues long. J gave up 4 bases and V 4 bases, and 6 bases lay outside the gene matches. Germline CDR1 MGHDK, CDR2 SYGVNS. The CDR3 DNA reads TGTGCCAGCAGTGCAGGACTAGCGGGAGGCCAGTACAATGAGCAGTTCTTC. This gives the protein CASSAGLAGGQYNEQFF.

This clonotype came up many times. The chain joins TRBV5-1 to TRBJ2-2, with D possibly matching TRBD2 (6 bases). V was clipped by 2 bases and J by 1 base, with 9 bases between them. There are 15 residues in the CDR3. Looked up from germline, CDR1 is SGHRS and CDR2 is YFSETQ. DNA for the CDR3: TGCGCCAGCAGCTTAGGTAGCGGGAACACCGGGGAGCTGTTTTTT. It is translated as CASSLGSGNTGELFF.

This clonotype has just a few counts. V is TRBV29-1 and J is TRBJ2-7, with D perhaps given as TRBD1 or TRBD2 (6 bases each). The CDR3 covers 15 residues. With 0 bases removed from V and 3 bases from J, the gap between germline ends came to 15 bases. The germline gives CDR1 SQVTM, CDR2 ANQGSEA. CDR3: CSVEELRGVGYEQYF. CDR3 in DNA: TGCAGCGTTGAAGAGTTGAGGGGGGTGGGCTACGAGCAGTACTTC.

This clonotype was detected only a few times. Mismatch with germline at one junction end may stem from a read error. This chain links TRBV18 with TRBJ2-1, with a possible D match to TRBD2 (6 bases). Looked up from germline, CDR1 is KGHSH and CDR2 is LQKENI. The CDR3 has 14 amino acids. The CDR3 reads CASTPTSRDNEQFF. The CDR3, as DNA: TGTGCCAGCACACCGACTAGTCGGGACAATGAGCAGTTCTTC.

The V call is TRBV29-1, the J call TRBJ2-1, with TRBD1 matching over 10 bases. V dropped 7 bases and J dropped 3; count of bases not matched to a gene: 3. The CDR3 contains 13 residues. Germline V gene lookup returns CDR1 SQVTM and CDR2 ANQGSEA. This chain's CDR3 is CSGRTGGYNEQFF. CDR3 in DNA: TGCAGCGGGCGGACAGGGGGCTACAATGAGCAGTTCTTC.

J is TRBJ2-7 and V is TRBV6-2 or TRBV6-3; tentative D call: TRBD2 (6 bases). Germline lookup yields CDR1 MNHEY and CDR2 SVGEGT. Trimming shortened V by 2 bases and J by 4 bases, and 15 bases separated the two germline ends. The CDR3 runs 15 residues. CDR3 sequence (DNA): TGTGCCAGCAGTTACGGGGACGGGAGCCAGTACGAGCAGTACTTC. It translates to CASSYGDGSQYEQYF.

This clonotype was seen at least ten times. CDR3 sequence: CASSLSSINEQFF. Written as DNA, the CDR3 is TGTGCCAGCAGCTTAAGTAGTATTAATGAGCAGTTCTTC. The V gene is TRBV7-9, the J gene TRBJ2-1; no firm D call. This CDR3 spans 13 amino acids. V lost 2 bases and J lost 7, with 9 bases in between. Germline values: CDR1 SEHNR, CDR2 FQNEAQ (reference sequence). The full variable domain, with the rest looked up from reference TRBV7-9 and TRBJ2-1, is DTGVSQNPRHKITKRGQNVTFRCDPISEHNRLYWYRQTLGQGPEFLTYFQNEAQLEKSRLLSDRFSAERPKGSFSTLEIQRTEQGDSAMYLCASSLSSINEQFFGPGTRLTVL.

This clonotype was recorded a few times. The DNA for the CDR3 is TGTGCCAGCACCCCCGGGGGGGCCGGTTCCTACAATGAGCAGTTCTTC. Encoded protein: CASTPGGAGSYNEQFF. The rearrangement uses TRBV7-6 and TRBJ2-1, with 8 positions matching TRBD2. V gave up 7 bases and J gave up 1 base; unmatched junction bases: 9. This CDR3 contains 16 residues. Per the germline V gene, CDR1 is SGHVS and CDR2 is FNYEAQ.

This clonotype was recorded many times. The rearrangement links TRBV7-3 to TRBJ1-1, with D possibly being TRBD1 (5 bases). Trimming cost V 5 bases and J 1 base, with 11 bases left between them. The CDR3 sequence is 14 residues long. Germline-derived CDR1 and CDR2 are SGHTA and FQGTGA. This chain's CDR3 is CASSPGLGNTEAFF. For the CDR3, the DNA is TGTGCCAGCAGCCCGGGACTCGGGAACACTGAAGCTTTCTTT. Variable domain in full (rest from reference TRBV7-3 and TRBJ1-1): GAGVSQTPSNKVTEKGKYVELRCDPISGHTALYWYRQSLGQGPEFLIYFQGTGAADDSGLPNDRFFAVRPEGSVSTLKIQRTERGDSAVYLCASSPGLGNTEAFFGQGTRLTVV.

The chain links TRBV7-2 to TRBJ1-2, with D possibly being TRBD1 (5 bases). The CDR3 totals 14 residues. CDR1 SGHTA and CDR2 FQGNSA come from the germline V gene. V gave up 4 bases and J gave up 8 bases, with 17 bases separating them. CDR3 protein: CASSSEDIWRGYTF. CDR3 nucleotide sequence: TGTGCCAGCAGCTCGGAGGACATTTGGAGGGGCTACACCTTC.

This clonotype showed up just a few times. This chain links TRBV5-1 with TRBJ2-1; TRBD1 is a possible D gene (6 bases). The CDR3 covers 13 residues. CDR1 and CDR2 (germline): SGHRS, YFSETQ. The V end was cut by 5 bases, the J end by 9 bases, with 15 bases between. The CDR3 nucleotides read TGCGCCAGCAGAAATACAGGGACGGGTGAGCAGTTCTTC. Protein: CASRNTGTGEQFF.